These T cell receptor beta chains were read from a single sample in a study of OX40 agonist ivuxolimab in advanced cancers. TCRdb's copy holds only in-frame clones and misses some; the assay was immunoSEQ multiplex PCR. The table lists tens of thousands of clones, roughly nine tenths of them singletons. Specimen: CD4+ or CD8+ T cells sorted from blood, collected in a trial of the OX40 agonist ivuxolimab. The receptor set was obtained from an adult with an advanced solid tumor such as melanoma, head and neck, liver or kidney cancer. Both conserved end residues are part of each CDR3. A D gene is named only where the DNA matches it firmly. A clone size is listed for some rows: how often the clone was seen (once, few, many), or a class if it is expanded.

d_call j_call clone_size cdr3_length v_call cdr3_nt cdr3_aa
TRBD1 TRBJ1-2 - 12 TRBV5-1 TGCGCCAGCAGCCAGGACAGGGGCGGCTACACCTTC CASSQDRGGYTF
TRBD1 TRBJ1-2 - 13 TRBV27 TGTGCCAGCAGGGGCTACAGGGGGCGCGCCCACACCTTC CASRGYRGRAHTF
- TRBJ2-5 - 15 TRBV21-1 TGTGCCAGCAGCAAAGGTGGGCAGGCCCAAGAGACCCAGTACTTC CASSKGGQAQETQYF
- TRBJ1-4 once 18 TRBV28 TGTGCCAGCAGTTCCTCCCCGGGCAAGTTTGCAACTAATGAAAAACTGTTTTTT CASSSSPGKFATNEKLFF
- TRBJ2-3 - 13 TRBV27 TGTGCCAGCAGGGGTTCTAGCACAGATACGCAGTATTTT CASRGSSTDTQYF
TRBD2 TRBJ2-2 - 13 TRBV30 TGTGCCTTTAGCGGGAGGAGCACCGGGGAGCTGTTTTTT CAFSGRSTGELFF
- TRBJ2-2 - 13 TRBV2 TGTGCCAGCACTCGGGAGTCTGGCGGGGAGCTGTTTTTT CASTRESGGELFF
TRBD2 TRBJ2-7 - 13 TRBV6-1 TGTGCCAGCAGGACTAGCGGGAGTTACGAGCAGTACTTC CASRTSGSYEQYF
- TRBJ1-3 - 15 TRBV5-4 TGTGCCAGCAGCTTGGATGCAGGGGCTGGAAACACCATATATTTT CASSLDAGAGNTIYF
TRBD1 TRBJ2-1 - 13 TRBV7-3 TGTGCCAGCAGCTCGGGACAGGACAATGAGCAGTTCTTC CASSSGQDNEQFF
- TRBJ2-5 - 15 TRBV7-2 TGTGCCAGCAGCCGGCGGGACAATCTCGGGGAGACCCAGTACTTC CASSRRDNLGETQYF
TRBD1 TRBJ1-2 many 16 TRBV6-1 TGTGCCAGCAGTGAAATGGGCAGGGGGCGACAGGACGGCTACACCTTC CASSEMGRGRQDGYTF
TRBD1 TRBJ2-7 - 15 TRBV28 TGTGCCAGCACCAGGCCGGGACAGGGGGCGGGTGAGCAGTACTTC CASTRPGQGAGEQYF
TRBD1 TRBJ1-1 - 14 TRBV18 TGTGCCAGCTCACCACCAGGGGGCGACACTGAAGCTTTCTTT CASSPPGGDTEAFF
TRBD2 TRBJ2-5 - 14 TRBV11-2 TGTGCCAGCAGCGAGGGACTAGCCCAAGAGACCCAGTACTTC CASSEGLAQETQYF